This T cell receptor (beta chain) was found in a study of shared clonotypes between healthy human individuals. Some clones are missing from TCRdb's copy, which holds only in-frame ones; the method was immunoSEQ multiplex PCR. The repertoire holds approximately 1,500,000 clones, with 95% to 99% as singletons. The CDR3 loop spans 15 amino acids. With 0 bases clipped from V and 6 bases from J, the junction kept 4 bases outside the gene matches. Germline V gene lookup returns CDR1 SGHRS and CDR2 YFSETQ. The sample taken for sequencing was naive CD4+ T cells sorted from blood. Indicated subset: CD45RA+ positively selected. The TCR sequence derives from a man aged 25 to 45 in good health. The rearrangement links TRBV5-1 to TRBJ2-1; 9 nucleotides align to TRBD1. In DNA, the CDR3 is TGCGCCAGCAGCTTGGGGACAGGGGATCGCAATGAGCAGTTCTTC. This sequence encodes CASSLGTGDRNEQFF.